The entry that follows covers one T cell receptor (beta chain) sequence. Germline CDR1 SGHRS, CDR2 YFSETQ. Trimming cost V 3 bases and J 7 bases, with 10 bases left between them. This CDR3 spans 12 amino acids. Survey-level immunoSEQ sequencing profiled the TCR beta repertoire. Sequencing used immunoSEQ multiplex PCR; TCRdb keeps in-frame clones, though not all of them. Of around 50,000 clones in the sample, 80% to 95% are singletons; the top ten hold roughly a tenth. Sequenced input: PBMCs. This sequence originates from a man aged 35 to 55 with rheumatoid arthritis. The V gene is TRBV5-1, the J gene TRBJ1-1, with D possibly matching TRBD1 (5 bases). CDR3 sequence (DNA): TGCGCCAGCAGCTGGGACTCGATTGAAGCTTTCTTT. Residues: CASSWDSIEAFF.